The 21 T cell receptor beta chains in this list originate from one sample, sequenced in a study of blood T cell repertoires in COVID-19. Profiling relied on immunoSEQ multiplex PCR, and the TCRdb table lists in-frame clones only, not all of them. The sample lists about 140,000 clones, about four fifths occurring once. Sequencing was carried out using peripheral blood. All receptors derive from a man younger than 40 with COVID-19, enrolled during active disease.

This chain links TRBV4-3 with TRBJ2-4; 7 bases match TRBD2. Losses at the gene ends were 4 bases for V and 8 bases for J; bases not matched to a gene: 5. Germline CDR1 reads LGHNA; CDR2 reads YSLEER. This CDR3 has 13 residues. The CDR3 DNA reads TGCGCCAGCAGCCCCAGACTAGCCCACATTCAGTACTTC. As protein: CASSPRLAHIQYF.

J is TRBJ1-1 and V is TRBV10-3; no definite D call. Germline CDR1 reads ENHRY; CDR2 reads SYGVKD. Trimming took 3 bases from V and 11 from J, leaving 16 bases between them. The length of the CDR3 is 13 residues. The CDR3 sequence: CAISDPTAGWAFF. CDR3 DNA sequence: TGTGCCATCAGTGACCCGACGGCGGGTTGGGCTTTCTTT.

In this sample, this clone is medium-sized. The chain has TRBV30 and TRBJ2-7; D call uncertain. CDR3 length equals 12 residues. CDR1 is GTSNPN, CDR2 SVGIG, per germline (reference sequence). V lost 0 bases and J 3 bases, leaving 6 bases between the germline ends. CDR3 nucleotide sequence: TGTGCCTGGAGTGTAGTCGGCTACGAGCAGTACTTC. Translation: CAWSVVGYEQYF.

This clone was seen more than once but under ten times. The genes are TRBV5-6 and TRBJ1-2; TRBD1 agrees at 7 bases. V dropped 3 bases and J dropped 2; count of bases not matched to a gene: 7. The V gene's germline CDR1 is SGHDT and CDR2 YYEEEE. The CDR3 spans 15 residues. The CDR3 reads CASSYGQALNYGYTF. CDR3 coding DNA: TGTGCCAGCAGCTACGGACAGGCCCTCAACTATGGCTACACCTTC.

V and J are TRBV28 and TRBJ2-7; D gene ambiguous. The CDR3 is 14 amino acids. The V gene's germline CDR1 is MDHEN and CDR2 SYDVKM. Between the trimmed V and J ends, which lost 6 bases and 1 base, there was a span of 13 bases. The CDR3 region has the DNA TGTGCCAGCAGAGAGCAGCGCGGATCCTACGAGCAGTACTTC. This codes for CASREQRGSYEQYF.

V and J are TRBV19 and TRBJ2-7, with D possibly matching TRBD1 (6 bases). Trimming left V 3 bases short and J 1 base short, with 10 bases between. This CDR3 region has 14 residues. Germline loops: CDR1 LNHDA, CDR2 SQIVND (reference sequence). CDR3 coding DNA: TGTGCCAGTAGTATTGGGACACCTTCCTACGAGCAGTACTTC. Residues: CASSIGTPSYEQYF.

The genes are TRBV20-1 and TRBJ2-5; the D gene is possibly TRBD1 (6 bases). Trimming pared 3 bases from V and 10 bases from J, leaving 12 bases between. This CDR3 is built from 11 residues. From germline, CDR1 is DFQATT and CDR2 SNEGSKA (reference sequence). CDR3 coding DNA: TGCAGTGCTAGTCGACAGGCGGGCCAGTACTTC. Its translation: CSASRQAGQYF.

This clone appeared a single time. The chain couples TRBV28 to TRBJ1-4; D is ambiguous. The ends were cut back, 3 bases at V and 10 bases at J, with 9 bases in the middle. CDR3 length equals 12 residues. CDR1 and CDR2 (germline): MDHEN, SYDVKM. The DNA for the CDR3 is TGTGCCAGCAGTTTCGCGAGGAGAAAACTGTTTTTT. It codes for CASSFARRKLFF.

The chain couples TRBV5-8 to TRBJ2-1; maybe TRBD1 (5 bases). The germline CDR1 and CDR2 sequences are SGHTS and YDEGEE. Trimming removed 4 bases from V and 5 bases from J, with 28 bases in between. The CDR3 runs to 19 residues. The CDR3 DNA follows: TGTGCCAGCAGCCTACCCCCTTATGGGCAGGGAACGGTGGACAATGAGCAGTTCTTC. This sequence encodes CASSLPPYGQGTVDNEQFF.

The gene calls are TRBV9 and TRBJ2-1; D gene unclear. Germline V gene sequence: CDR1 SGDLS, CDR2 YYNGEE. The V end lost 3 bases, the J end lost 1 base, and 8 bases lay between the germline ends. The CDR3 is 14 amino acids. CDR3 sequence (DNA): TGTGCCAGCAGCGCGAGCGTTTCCTACAATGAGCAGTTCTTC. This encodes CASSASVSYNEQFF.

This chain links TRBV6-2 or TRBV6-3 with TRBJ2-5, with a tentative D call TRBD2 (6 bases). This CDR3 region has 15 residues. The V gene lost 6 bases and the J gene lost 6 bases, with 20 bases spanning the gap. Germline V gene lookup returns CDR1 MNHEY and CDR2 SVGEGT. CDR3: CASSPHGRGTQTQYF. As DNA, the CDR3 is TGTGCCAGCAGCCCCCACGGCCGCGGGACTCAGACCCAGTACTTC.

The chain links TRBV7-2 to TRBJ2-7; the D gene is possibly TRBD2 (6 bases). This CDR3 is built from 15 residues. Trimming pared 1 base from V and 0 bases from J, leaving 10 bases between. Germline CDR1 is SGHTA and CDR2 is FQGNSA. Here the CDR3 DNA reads TGTGCCAGCAGCTTAGAAGGGAGGAGCTCCTACGAGCAGTACTTC. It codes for CASSLEGRSSYEQYF.

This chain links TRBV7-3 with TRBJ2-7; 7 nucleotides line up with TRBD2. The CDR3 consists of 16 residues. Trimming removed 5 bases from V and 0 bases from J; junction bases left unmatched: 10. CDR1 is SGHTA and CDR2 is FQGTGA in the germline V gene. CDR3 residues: CASSPTSARSSYEQYF. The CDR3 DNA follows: TGTGCCAGCAGCCCAACTAGCGCCAGGAGCTCCTACGAGCAGTACTTC.

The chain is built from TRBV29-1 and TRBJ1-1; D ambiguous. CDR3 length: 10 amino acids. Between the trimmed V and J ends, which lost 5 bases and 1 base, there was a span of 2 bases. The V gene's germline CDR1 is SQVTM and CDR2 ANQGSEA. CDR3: CSVQNTEAFF. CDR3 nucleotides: TGCAGCGTTCAGAACACTGAAGCTTTCTTT.

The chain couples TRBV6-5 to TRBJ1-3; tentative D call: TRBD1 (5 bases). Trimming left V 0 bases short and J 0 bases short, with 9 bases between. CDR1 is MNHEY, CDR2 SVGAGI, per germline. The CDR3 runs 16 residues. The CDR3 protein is CASSYSSGLSGNTIYF. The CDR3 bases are TGTGCCAGCAGTTACTCGTCAGGGCTCTCTGGAAACACCATATATTTT.

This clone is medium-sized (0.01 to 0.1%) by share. CDR3 protein: CASSDTPTGELFF. DNA for the CDR3: TGTGCCAGCAGTGACACTCCTACCGGGGAGCTGTTTTTT. V and J are TRBV6-4 and TRBJ2-2; D unresolved. Germline V lookup: CDR1 MRHNA, CDR2 SNTAGT. The CDR3 spans 13 residues. The germline V and J ends were trimmed by 2 bases and 5 bases, with 6 bases remaining between them.

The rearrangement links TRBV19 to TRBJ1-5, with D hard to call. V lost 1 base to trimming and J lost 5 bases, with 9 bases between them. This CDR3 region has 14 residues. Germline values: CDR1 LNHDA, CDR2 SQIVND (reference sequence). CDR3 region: CASSIAGVDQPQHF. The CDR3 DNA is TGTGCCAGTAGTATAGCCGGTGTGGATCAGCCCCAGCATTTT. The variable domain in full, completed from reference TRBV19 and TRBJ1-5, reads DGGITQSPKYLFRKEGQNVTLSCEQNLNHDAMYWYRQDPGQGLRLIYYSQIVNDFQKGDIAEGYSVSREKKESFPLTVTSAQKNPTAFYLCASSIAGVDQPQHFGDGTRLSIL.

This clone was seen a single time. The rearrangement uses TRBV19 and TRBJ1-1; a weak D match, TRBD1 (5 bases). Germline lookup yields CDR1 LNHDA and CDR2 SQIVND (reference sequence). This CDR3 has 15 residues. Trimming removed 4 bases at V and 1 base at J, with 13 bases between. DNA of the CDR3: TGTGCCAGTAGTACCCTGTTACAGGCGAACACTGAAGCTTTCTTT. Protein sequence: CASSTLLQANTEAFF.

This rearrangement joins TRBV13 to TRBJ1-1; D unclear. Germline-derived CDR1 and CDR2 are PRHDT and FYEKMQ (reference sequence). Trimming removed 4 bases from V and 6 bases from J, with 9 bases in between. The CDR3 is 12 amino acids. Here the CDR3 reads CASSSEEAEAFF. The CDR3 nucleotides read TGTGCCAGCAGCTCAGAGGAGGCTGAAGCTTTCTTT. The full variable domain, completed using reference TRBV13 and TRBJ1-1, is AAGVIQSPRHLIKEKRETATLKCYPIPRHDTVYWYQQGPGQDPQFLISFYEKMQSDKGSIPDRFSAQQFSDYHSELNMSSLELGDSALYFCASSSEEAEAFFGQGTRLTVV.

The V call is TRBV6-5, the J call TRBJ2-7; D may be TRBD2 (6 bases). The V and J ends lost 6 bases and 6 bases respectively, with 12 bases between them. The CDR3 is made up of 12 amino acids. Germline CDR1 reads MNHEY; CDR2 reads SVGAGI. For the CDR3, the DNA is TGTGCCAGCAGACTTGGGACTGGCGAGCAGTACTTC. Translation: CASRLGTGEQYF.

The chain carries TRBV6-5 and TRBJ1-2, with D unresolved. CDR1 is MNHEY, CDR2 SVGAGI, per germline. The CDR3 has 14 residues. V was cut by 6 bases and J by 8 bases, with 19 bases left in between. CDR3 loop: CASSSGTSSGGYTF. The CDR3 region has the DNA TGTGCCAGCAGCTCAGGCACCTCCTCGGGGGGCTACACCTTC.